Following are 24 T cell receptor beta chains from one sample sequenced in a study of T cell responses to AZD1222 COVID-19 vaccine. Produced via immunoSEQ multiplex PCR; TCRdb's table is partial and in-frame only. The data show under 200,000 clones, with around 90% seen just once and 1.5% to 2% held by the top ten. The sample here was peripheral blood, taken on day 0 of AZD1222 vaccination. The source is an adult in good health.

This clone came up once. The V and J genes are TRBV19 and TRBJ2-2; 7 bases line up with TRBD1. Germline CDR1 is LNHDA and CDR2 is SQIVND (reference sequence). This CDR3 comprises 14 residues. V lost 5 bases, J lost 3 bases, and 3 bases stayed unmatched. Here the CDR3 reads CASSFGTDTGELFF. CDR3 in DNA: TGTGCCAGTAGTTTCGGGACAGACACCGGGGAGCTGTTTTTT.

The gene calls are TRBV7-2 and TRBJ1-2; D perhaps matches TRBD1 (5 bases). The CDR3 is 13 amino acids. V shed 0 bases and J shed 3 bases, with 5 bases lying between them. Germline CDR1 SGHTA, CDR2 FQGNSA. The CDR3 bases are TGTGCCAGCAGCTTAGCCAGGGACTATGGCTACACCTTC. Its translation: CASSLARDYGYTF. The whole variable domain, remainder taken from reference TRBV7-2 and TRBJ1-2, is GAGVSQSPSNKVTEKGKDVELRCDPISGHTALYWYRQSLGQGLEFLIYFQGNSAPDKSGLPSDRFSAERTGGSVSTLTIQRTQQEDSAVYLCASSLARDYGYTFGSGTRLTVV.

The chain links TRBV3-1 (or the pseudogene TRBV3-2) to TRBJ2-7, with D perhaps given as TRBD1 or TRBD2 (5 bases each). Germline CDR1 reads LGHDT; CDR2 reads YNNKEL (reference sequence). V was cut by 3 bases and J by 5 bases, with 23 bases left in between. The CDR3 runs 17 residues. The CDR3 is CASSHSNTGTGPHEQYF. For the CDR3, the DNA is TGTGCCAGCAGCCATTCCAACACCGGGACCGGGCCCCACGAGCAGTACTTC.

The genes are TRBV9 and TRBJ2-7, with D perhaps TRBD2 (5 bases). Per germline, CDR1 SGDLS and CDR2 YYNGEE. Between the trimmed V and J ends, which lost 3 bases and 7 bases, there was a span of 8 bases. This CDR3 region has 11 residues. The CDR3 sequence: CASSGGWEQYF. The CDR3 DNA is TGTGCCAGCAGCGGCGGGTGGGAGCAGTACTTC. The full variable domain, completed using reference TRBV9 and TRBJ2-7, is DSGVTQTPKHLITATGQRVTLRCSPRSGDLSVYWYQQSLDQGLQFLIQYYNGEERAKGNILERFSAQQFPDLHSELNLSSLELGDSALYFCASSGGWEQYFGPGTRLTVT.

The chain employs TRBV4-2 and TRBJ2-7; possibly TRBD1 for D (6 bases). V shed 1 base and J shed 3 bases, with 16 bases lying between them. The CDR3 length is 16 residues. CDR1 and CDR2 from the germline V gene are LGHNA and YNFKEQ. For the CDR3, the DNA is TGTGCCAGCAGCCAAGGGGGGCGACGGCGAGTCTACGAGCAGTACTTC. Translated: CASSQGGRRRVYEQYF.

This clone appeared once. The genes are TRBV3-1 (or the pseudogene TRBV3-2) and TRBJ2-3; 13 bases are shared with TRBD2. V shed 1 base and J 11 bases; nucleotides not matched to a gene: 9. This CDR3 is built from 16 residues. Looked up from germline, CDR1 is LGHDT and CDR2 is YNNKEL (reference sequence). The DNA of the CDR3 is TGTGCCAGCAGCCAAGGGACTAGCGGGGGAACCATAGTGCAGTATTTT. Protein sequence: CASSQGTSGGTIVQYF.

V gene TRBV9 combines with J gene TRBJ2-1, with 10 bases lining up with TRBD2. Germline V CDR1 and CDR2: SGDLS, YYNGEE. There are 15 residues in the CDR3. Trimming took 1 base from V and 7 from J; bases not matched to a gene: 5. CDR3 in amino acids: CASSVRSGGANEQFF. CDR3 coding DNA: TGTGCCAGCAGCGTACGAAGCGGGGGGGCGAATGAGCAGTTCTTC.

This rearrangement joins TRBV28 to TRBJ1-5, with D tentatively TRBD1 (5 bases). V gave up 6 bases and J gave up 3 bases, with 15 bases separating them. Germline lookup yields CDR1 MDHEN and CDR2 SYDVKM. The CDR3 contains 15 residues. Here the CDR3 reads CASSLSGGANQPQHF. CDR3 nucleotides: TGTGCCAGCAGCCTTTCGGGAGGGGCCAATCAGCCCCAGCATTTT.

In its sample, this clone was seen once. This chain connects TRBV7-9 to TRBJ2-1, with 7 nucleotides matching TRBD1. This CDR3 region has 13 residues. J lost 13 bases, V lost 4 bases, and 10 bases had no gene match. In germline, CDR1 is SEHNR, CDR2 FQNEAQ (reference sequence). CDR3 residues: CASSSGQLLVQFF. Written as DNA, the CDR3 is TGTGCCAGCAGCTCGGGACAGCTTCTAGTTCAGTTCTTC. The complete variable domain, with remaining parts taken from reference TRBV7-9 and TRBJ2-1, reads DTGVSQNPRHKITKRGQNVTFRCDPISEHNRLYWYRQTLGQGPEFLTYFQNEAQLEKSRLLSDRFSAERPKGSFSTLEIQRTEQGDSAMYLCASSSGQLLVQFFGPGTRLTVL.

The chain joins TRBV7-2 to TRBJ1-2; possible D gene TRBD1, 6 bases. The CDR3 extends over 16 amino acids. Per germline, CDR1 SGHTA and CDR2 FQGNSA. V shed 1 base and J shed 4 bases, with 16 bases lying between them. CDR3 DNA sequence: TGTGCCAGCAGCTTAGTATCGGCCAGGGGAGTCTATGGCTACACCTTC. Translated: CASSLVSARGVYGYTF.

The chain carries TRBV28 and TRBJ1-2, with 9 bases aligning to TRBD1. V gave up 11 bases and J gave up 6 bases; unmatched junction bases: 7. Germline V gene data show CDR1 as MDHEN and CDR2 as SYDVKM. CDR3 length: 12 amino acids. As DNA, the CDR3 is TGTGCCGTCCGGACAGGGGTAAATGGCTACACCTTC. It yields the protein CAVRTGVNGYTF.

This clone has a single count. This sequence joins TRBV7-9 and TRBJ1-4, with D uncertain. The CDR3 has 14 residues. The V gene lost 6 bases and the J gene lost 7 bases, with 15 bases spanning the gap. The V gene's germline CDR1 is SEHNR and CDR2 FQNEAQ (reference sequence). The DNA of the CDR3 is TGTGCCAGCAGGTCGACTGAAGAGGGTGAAAAACTGTTTTTT. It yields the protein CASRSTEEGEKLFF.

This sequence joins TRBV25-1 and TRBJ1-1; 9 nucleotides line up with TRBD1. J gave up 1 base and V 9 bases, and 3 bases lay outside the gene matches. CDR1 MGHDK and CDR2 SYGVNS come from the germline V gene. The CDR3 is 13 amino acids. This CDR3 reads CASRTGANTEAFF. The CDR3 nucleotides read TGTGCCAGTCGGACAGGGGCGAACACTGAAGCTTTCTTT.

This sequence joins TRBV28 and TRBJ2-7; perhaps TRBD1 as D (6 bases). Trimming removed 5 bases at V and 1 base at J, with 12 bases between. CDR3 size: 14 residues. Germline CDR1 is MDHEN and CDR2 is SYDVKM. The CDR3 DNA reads TGTGCCAGCAGTAGACAGGCAACATCCTACGAGCAGTACTTC. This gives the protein CASSRQATSYEQYF.

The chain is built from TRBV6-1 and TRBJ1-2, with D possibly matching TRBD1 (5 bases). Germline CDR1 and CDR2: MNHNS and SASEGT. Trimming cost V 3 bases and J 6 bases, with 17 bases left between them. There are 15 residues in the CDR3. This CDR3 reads CASSDSWGGTDGYTF. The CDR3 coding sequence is TGTGCCAGCAGTGATTCCTGGGGGGGTACGGATGGCTACACCTTC.

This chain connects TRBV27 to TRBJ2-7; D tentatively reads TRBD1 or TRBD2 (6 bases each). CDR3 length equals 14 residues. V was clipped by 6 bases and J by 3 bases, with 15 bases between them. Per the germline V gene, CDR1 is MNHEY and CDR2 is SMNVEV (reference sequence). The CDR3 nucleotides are TGTGCCAGCAGAGGAGGGGGAGCGTACTACGAGCAGTACTTC. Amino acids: CASRGGGAYYEQYF.

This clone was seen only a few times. The CDR3, as DNA: TGTGCCAGTAGTCCTCGACAGGGGGTGAACACTGAAGCTTTCTTT. Translated, it gives CASSPRQGVNTEAFF. This chain links TRBV19 with TRBJ1-1, with TRBD1 matching over 9 bases. This CDR3 spans 15 amino acids. The V gene end was trimmed by 5 bases and the J gene end by 0 bases; junction bases not matched to a gene: 4. In germline, CDR1 is LNHDA, CDR2 SQIVND (reference sequence).

The CDR3, as DNA: TGTGCTAGTGGTTTGGTGTCTAGCGGGAGGGTATACGAGCAGTACTTC. Translated: CASGLVSSGRVYEQYF. The chain uses TRBV12-5 and TRBJ2-7; 12 bases match TRBD2. The CDR3 sequence is 16 residues long. J lost 4 bases, V lost 0 bases, and 4 bases had no gene match. Germline assignment: CDR1 LGHNT and CDR2 FRNRAP. The full variable domain, with the rest looked up from reference TRBV12-5 and TRBJ2-7, is DARVTQTPRHKVTEMGQEVTMRCQPILGHNTVFWYRQTMMQGLELLAYFRNRAPLDDSGMPKDRFSAEMPDATLATLKIQPSEPRDSAVYFCASGLVSSGRVYEQYFGPGTRLTVT.

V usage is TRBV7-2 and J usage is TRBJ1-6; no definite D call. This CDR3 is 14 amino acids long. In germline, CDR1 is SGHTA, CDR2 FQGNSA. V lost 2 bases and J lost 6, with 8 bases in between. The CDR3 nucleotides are TGTGCCAGCAGCTTATTTCCGGGTAATTCACCCCTCCACTTT. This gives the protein CASSLFPGNSPLHF.

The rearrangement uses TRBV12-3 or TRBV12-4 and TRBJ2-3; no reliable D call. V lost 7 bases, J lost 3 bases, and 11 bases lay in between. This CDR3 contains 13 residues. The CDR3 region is CASTLSSTDTQYF. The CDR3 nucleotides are TGTGCCAGCACCCTTTCTTCGACAGATACGCAGTATTTT.

DNA for the CDR3: TGTGCCAGCAGTTTCCTATCCCGGCTAGCGGGAGGAGGAGAGCAGTACTTC. Its translation is CASSFLSRLAGGGEQYF. This rearrangement joins TRBV28 to TRBJ2-7; TRBD2 matches 11 bases. The CDR3 consists of 17 residues. Trimming took 3 bases from V and 7 from J; bases not matched to a gene: 14. Germline V gene data show CDR1 as MDHEN and CDR2 as SYDVKM. Filled out from reference TRBV28 and TRBJ2-7, the complete variable domain reads DVKVTQSSRYLVKRTGEKVFLECVQDMDHENMFWYRQDPGLGLRLIYFSYDVKMKEKGDIPEGYSVSREKKERFSLILESASTNQTSMYLCASSFLSRLAGGGEQYFGPGTRLTVT.

CDR3 protein: CSAETGNGYTF. CDR3 coding DNA: TGCAGTGCTGAAACAGGAAACGGCTACACCTTC. The J gene is TRBJ1-2, the V gene TRBV20-1, with D perhaps TRBD1 (5 bases). V was cut by 5 bases and J by 8 bases, with 12 bases left in between. Per the germline V gene, CDR1 is DFQATT and CDR2 is SNEGSKA (reference sequence). This CDR3 spans 11 amino acids.

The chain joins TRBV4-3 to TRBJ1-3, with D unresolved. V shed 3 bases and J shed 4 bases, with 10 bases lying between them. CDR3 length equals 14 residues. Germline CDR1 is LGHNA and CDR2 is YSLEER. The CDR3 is CASSHREAGNTIYF. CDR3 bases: TGCGCCAGCAGCCACCGGGAGGCCGGAAACACCATATATTTT.

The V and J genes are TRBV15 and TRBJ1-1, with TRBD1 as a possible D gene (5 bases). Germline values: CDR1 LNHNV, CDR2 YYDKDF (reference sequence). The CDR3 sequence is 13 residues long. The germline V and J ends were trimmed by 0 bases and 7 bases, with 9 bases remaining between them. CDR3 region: CATSREAGGEAFF. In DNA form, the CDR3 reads TGTGCCACCAGCAGAGAGGCGGGGGGTGAAGCTTTCTTT.